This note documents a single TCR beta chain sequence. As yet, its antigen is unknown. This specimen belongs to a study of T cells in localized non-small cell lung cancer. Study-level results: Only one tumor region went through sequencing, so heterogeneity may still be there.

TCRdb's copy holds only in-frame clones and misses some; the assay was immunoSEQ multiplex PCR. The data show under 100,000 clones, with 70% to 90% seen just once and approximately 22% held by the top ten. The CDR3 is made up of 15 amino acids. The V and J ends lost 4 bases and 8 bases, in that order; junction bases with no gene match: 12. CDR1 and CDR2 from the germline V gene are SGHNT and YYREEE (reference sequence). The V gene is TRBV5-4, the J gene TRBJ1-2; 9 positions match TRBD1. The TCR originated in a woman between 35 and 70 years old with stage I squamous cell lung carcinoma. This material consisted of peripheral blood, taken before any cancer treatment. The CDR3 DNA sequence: TGTGCCAGCAGCATAAGGAGGGGACAGGGAGAAGGCTACACCTTC. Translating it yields CASSIRRGQGEGYTF.